The clone carrying this TCR beta chain was recorded a few times. Its antigen is currently unknown. These data belong to a study of T cells in localized non-small cell lung cancer. This table comes from immunoSEQ multiplex PCR, and its TCRdb copy is limited to in-frame clones, with some not included. The data show tens of thousands of clones, roughly 81% seen once. Study results and caveats: T cell clonality was highest in uninvolved adjacent lung, above tumor. An association was observed between higher blood T cell density and longer overall survival. Sequencing was restricted to one tumor region; therefore, heterogeneity remains possible. Adjacent lung had a median around 60 of the 100 largest tumor clones.

V was pared by 5 bases and J by 4 bases, with 17 bases between. CDR1 SGHAT and CDR2 FQDESV come from the germline V gene (reference sequence). This CDR3 region has 15 residues. The V and J genes are TRBV11-1 and TRBJ1-2; TRBD1 might be the D (5 bases). The sequence came from a man aged 40-75 years with stage I lung adenocarcinoma. This sample comprised peripheral blood, obtained before any cancer treatment. The CDR3 coding sequence is TGTGCCAGCAGCCCCTCCCGGGTGGGGGGCTATGGCTACACCTTC. Protein sequence: CASSPSRVGGYGYTF.